This T cell receptor (beta chain) was retrieved from a study of T cell responses to AZD1222 COVID-19 vaccine. This table comes from immunoSEQ multiplex PCR, and its TCRdb copy is limited to in-frame clones, with some not included. The table shows around 170,000 clones, with about nine tenths occurring only once. Worth noting for this clone: Its matching antigen is unknown.

Notes on the study in general: Donors were largely white British and mainly female; clonal diversity was possibly underestimated. Increases in Spike-specific TCR breadth and depth were seen after two AZD1222 doses. Repertoire sampling happened only post peak T cell response.

This CDR3 has 13 residues. The ends were cut back, 9 bases at V and 8 bases at J, with 16 bases in the middle. The germline V gene encodes CDR1 MNHEY and CDR2 SVGAGI. The sample here was peripheral blood, taken on day 0 of AZD1222 vaccination. The rearrangement joins TRBV6-5 to TRBJ1-4, with a possible D match to TRBD1 (5 bases). The receptor was derived from an adult in good health. This chain's CDR3 is CARTSRVREKLFF. The CDR3, as DNA: TGTGCCAGAACCAGCAGGGTGAGGGAAAAACTGTTTTTT.